This T cell receptor (beta chain) was sequenced for a study of blood T cell repertoires in COVID-19. Overall study: PBMCs, B-cell-depleted T cells, or T cells provided the cDNA or gDNA that made up the material.

This clone was seen repeatedly, ten times or more. V shed 1 base and J shed 4 bases, with 19 bases lying between them. The CDR3 has 17 residues. The germline V gene encodes CDR1 SGHAT and CDR2 FQNNGV. In the authors' workflow: Counts of nucleated cells, estimated from reference gene primer amplification, were obtained. This table comes from immunoSEQ multiplex PCR, and its TCRdb copy is limited to in-frame clones, with some not included. From that table come the V and J calls and clone size; the DNA was used to work out D and trimming. The profile shows about 400,000 clones, about 89% of them singletons.

The material sequenced was peripheral blood. The V gene is TRBV11-2, the J gene TRBJ1-2; no clear D. This TCR was recovered from a woman aged 30 to 39 with acute or convalescent COVID-19. The CDR3, as DNA: TGTGCCAGCAGCTTAGGGGTGGTGGGCAGGCCAGGCTATGGCTACACCTTC. It translates to CASSLGVVGRPGYGYTF. Combining the CDR3 with reference TRBV11-2 and TRBJ1-2 gives the whole variable domain EAGVAQSPRYKIIEKRQSVAFWCNPISGHATLYWYQQILGQGPKLLIQFQNNGVVDDSQLPKDRFSAERLKGVDSTLKIQPAKLEDSAVYLCASSLGVVGRPGYGYTFGSGTRLTVV.